This T cell receptor (beta chain) was sequenced in a study of radiotherapy plus CTLA-4 blockade in lung cancer. Study-wide background: Disease control was achieved by roughly 32% of patients, and objective responses by 15% to 20%. Overall study results and limits: According to reports, early shifts in blood T cell clones, alongside interferon-beta, forecast response most accurately. Radiotherapy plus ipilimumab was followed by expansion in blood of tumor-derived TCR clones.

Concerning this clone: The antigen is unknown.

Germline CDR1 reads SGHAT; CDR2 reads FQNNGV. The CDR3 is 15 amino acids. Using immunoSEQ multiplex PCR, the repertoire was profiled, and TCRdb retains in-frame clones only, with some absent. The table has some 46,000 clones, around 77% seen once. This rearrangement joins TRBV11-2 to TRBJ2-5; tentative D call: TRBD2 (8 bases). The J call could be wrong; TRBJ2-7 is a better fit for the DNA end. The sequence was collected from a human donor with non-small cell lung cancer whose response to radiotherapy plus ipilimumab could not be evaluated. The sequenced sample was peripheral blood, obtained from a patient treated with radiotherapy plus ipilimumab. The CDR3 DNA reads as TGTGCCAGCAGTCAGGGGGGAGGGACTAGGGACGAGCAGTACTTC. Residues: CASSQGGGTRDEQYF.